The 28 T cell receptor beta chains presented below share a single source sample, sequenced in a study of blood T cell repertoires in COVID-19. TCRdb's copy holds only in-frame clones and misses some; the assay was immunoSEQ multiplex PCR. The sample yields over 130,000 clones, more than 70% seen once. The sequenced sample consisted of peripheral blood. The receptors stem from a human donor in a cohort sampled during active COVID-19.

The J gene is TRBJ1-1, the V gene TRBV2; TRBD1 matches 7 bases. The CDR3 is 13 residues long. Per germline, CDR1 SNHLY and CDR2 FYNNEI. V was clipped by 8 bases and J by 1 base; unmatched bases: 4. This chain's CDR3 is CASGGQQNTEAFF. CDR3 in DNA: TGTGCCAGCGGGGGACAGCAGAACACTGAAGCTTTCTTT. The whole variable domain, remainder taken from reference TRBV2 and TRBJ1-1, is EPEVTQTPSHQVTQMGQEVILRCVPISNHLYFYWYRQILGQKVEFLVSFYNNEISEKSEIFDDQFSVERPDGSNFTLKIRSTKLEDSAMYFCASGGQQNTEAFFGQGTRLTVV.

This clone was counted at least ten times. The chain has TRBV11-2 and TRBJ2-7; no definite D call. CDR1 SGHAT and CDR2 FQNNGV come from the germline V gene. The V and J ends lost 5 bases and 0 bases respectively, with 2 bases between them. The CDR3 is 11 amino acids. CDR3 nucleotide sequence: TGTGCCAGCAGCCGCTCCTACGAGCAGTACTTC. Amino acid sequence: CASSRSYEQYF.

This chain uses TRBV27 with TRBJ2-3; a possible D gene is TRBD2 (6 bases). CDR1 MNHEY and CDR2 SMNVEV come from the germline V gene (reference sequence). Trimming removed 2 bases at V and 5 bases at J, with 14 bases between. The CDR3 has 15 residues. The CDR3 nucleotides are TGTGCCAGCAGTTTACGGGGGAATGGGGGAGATACGCAGTATTTT. Translating gives CASSLRGNGGDTQYF.

The CDR3 loop is CASDRGGASNEQFF. In DNA form, the CDR3 reads TGTGCCAGCGACAGAGGGGGGGCGAGTAATGAGCAGTTCTTC. V and J are TRBV25-1 and TRBJ2-1; a weak D match, TRBD2 (7 bases). Trimming stripped 8 bases from V and 7 bases from J, with 18 bases between. This CDR3 has 14 residues. The germline gives CDR1 MGHDK, CDR2 SYGVNS.

The rearrangement joins TRBV10-1 to TRBJ1-4; 9 nucleotides align to TRBD1. Germline V lookup: CDR1 WNHNN, CDR2 SYGVQD (reference sequence). The CDR3 has 20 amino acids. Unmatched junction bases numbered 18, after V lost 7 bases and J lost 0 bases. This CDR3 reads CASTLSRRDREGATNEKLFF. CDR3 in DNA: TGCGCCAGCACCTTATCTCGCCGGGACAGGGAAGGCGCAACTAATGAAAAACTGTTTTTT.

J is TRBJ2-6 and V is TRBV9, with 14 positions matching TRBD2. Germline CDR1 reads SGDLS; CDR2 reads YYNGEE. This CDR3 spans 18 amino acids. Trimming took 2 bases from V and 2 from J; bases not matched to a gene: 3. CDR3 loop: CASSVRLAGGPGANVLTF. The CDR3 region has the DNA TGTGCCAGCAGCGTCAGACTAGCGGGGGGGCCTGGGGCCAACGTCCTGACTTTC.

V and J are TRBV19 and TRBJ1-2; 8 nucleotides line up with TRBD1. The V gene end was trimmed by 7 bases and the J gene end by 5 bases; junction bases not matched to a gene: 12. The CDR3 spans 15 residues. The germline V gene has CDR1 LNHDA and CDR2 SQIVND (reference sequence). CDR3 bases: TGTGCCAGTAAACAGGGGGACAGATTAACTTATGGCTACACCTTC. Its translation is CASKQGDRLTYGYTF.

The CDR3 region is CASSPRGGSQNQPQHF. The CDR3 DNA reads TGTGCCAGCTCACCACGAGGAGGCAGCCAAAATCAGCCCCAGCATTTT. The J gene is TRBJ1-5, the V gene TRBV18; no reliable D call. The CDR3 has 16 residues. Germline assignment: CDR1 KGHSH and CDR2 LQKENI. Deletions cut 1 base from V and 4 bases from J, with 14 bases between.

This chain connects TRBV23-1 to TRBJ1-6, with 9 bases that match TRBD1. TRBV23-1 is given ORF status, its function remaining uncertain. The length of the CDR3 is 18 residues. J was trimmed by 1 base and V by 3 bases; bases with no gene match: 7. The CDR3 spells CASSHPGQGGSYNSPLHF. As DNA, the CDR3 is TGCGCCAGCAGTCATCCGGGACAGGGTGGATCCTATAATTCACCCCTCCACTTT.

This chain uses TRBV5-1 with TRBJ2-1; 7 bases fit TRBD1. With 1 base clipped from V and 2 bases from J, the junction kept 3 bases outside the gene matches. CDR3 length: 15 residues. Germline CDR1 and CDR2: SGHRS and YFSETQ. The CDR3 DNA sequence: TGCGCCAGCAGCTTGAATACAGGGGCCTACAATGAGCAGTTCTTC. This codes for CASSLNTGAYNEQFF.

The rearrangement uses TRBV3-1 (or the pseudogene TRBV3-2) and TRBJ2-1, with D hard to call. Trimming pared 0 bases from V and 4 bases from J, leaving 16 bases between. Germline CDR1 LGHDT, CDR2 YNNKEL (reference sequence). The CDR3 loop spans 17 amino acids. The DNA for the CDR3 is TGTGCCAGCAGCCAAGATCTTATTAGTCCGCCTTACAATGAGCAGTTCTTC. Its translation: CASSQDLISPPYNEQFF.

V usage is TRBV7-2 and J usage is TRBJ1-4, with unresolved D. V lost 3 bases to trimming and J lost 8 bases, with 13 bases between them. Germline V gene sequence: CDR1 SGHTA, CDR2 FQGNSA. This CDR3 is 14 amino acids long. CDR3 bases: TGTGCCAGCAGCTTCTCCGGGGTCGGGGAAAAACTGTTTTTT. It yields the protein CASSFSGVGEKLFF.

V is TRBV27 and J is TRBJ2-3, with D uncertain. Germline values: CDR1 MNHEY, CDR2 SMNVEV (reference sequence). Trimming took 5 bases from V and 8 from J, leaving 11 bases between them. CDR3 length: 12 amino acids. The CDR3 nucleotides read TGTGCCAGCAGTCTTTCAACGGGTACGCAGTATTTT. Protein product: CASSLSTGTQYF.

In DNA form, the CDR3 reads TGTGCCAGCAGACCCTCCTACAGGGAAGGCACTGAAGCTTTCTTT. Its translation: CASRPSYREGTEAFF. J is TRBJ1-1 and V is TRBV6-5, with D perhaps matching TRBD1 (6 bases). Looked up from germline, CDR1 is MNHEY and CDR2 is SVGAGI. Between the trimmed V and J ends, which lost 6 bases and 4 bases, there was a span of 18 bases. The CDR3 has 15 amino acids.

The chain has TRBV19 and TRBJ2-1; D possibly corresponds to TRBD1 (5 bases). The CDR3 runs 15 residues. CDR1 is LNHDA and CDR2 is SQIVND in the germline V gene (reference sequence). Trimming stripped 3 bases from V and 2 bases from J, with 11 bases between. The CDR3 protein is CASSIQGAPYNEQFF. The CDR3 nucleotides read TGTGCCAGTAGTATTCAGGGCGCCCCCTACAATGAGCAGTTCTTC.

The chain couples TRBV7-3 to TRBJ2-1; 9 positions agree with TRBD1. Trimming took 2 bases from V and 7 from J; bases not matched to a gene: 9. The germline V gene encodes CDR1 SGHTA and CDR2 FQGTGA. CDR3 length: 16 residues. The DNA for the CDR3 is TGTGCCAGCAGCTTAGAATTAGGGACAGGGAGGAATGAGCAGTTCTTC. Translation: CASSLELGTGRNEQFF.

The chain links TRBV2 to TRBJ2-1, with TRBD2 matching over 9 bases. Per the germline V gene, CDR1 is SNHLY and CDR2 is FYNNEI. V lost 6 bases and J lost 7; bases outside the gene matches: 10. There are 15 residues in the CDR3. Here the CDR3 reads CASSGGLASINEQFF. The CDR3 nucleotides are TGTGCCAGCAGCGGTGGACTAGCGTCCATAAATGAGCAGTTCTTC.

The gene calls are TRBV5-1 and TRBJ2-2; a possible D gene is TRBD2 (5 bases). Trimming removed 4 bases at V and 1 base at J, with 14 bases between. The CDR3 runs to 16 residues. Germline V gives CDR1 SGHRS, CDR2 YFSETQ. The CDR3 loop is CASSRRASKNTGELFF. The CDR3 DNA follows: TGCGCCAGCAGCCGCCGGGCTAGCAAGAACACCGGGGAGCTGTTTTTT. The full variable domain, its missing parts supplied by reference TRBV5-1 and TRBJ2-2, is KAGVTQTPRYLIKTRGQQVTLSCSPISGHRSVSWYQQTPGQGLQFLFEYFSETQRNKGNFPGRFSGRQFSNSRSEMNVSTLELGDSALYLCASSRRASKNTGELFFGEGSRLTVL.

The rearrangement links TRBV6-1 to TRBJ1-4; 9 positions match TRBD1. Germline CDR1 reads MNHNS; CDR2 reads SASEGT. The V segment lost 2 bases and the J segment 7 bases; nucleotides outside the gene matches: 5. The CDR3 has 15 residues. The CDR3 DNA is TGTGCCAGCAGTGAAATGGGACAGGGCGGTGAAAAACTGTTTTTT. It encodes CASSEMGQGGEKLFF.

The rearrangement links TRBV27 to TRBJ2-1, with D possibly matching TRBD2 (6 bases). This CDR3 comprises 15 residues. Trimming stripped 3 bases from V and 2 bases from J, with 11 bases between. The germline V gene has CDR1 MNHEY and CDR2 SMNVEV (reference sequence). The DNA for the CDR3 is TGTGCCAGCAGTTTGGGCGGGAATACCTACAATGAGCAGTTCTTC. It encodes CASSLGGNTYNEQFF.

The chain couples TRBV5-1 to TRBJ2-7, with 8 bases identical to TRBD1. The CDR3 extends over 13 amino acids. Losses at the gene ends were 5 bases for V and 4 bases for J; bases not matched to a gene: 5. Germline lookup yields CDR1 SGHRS and CDR2 YFSETQ. The CDR3 region is CASSPGDRYEQYF. The CDR3 nucleotides are TGCGCCAGCAGTCCGGGGGACAGGTACGAGCAGTACTTC.

The chain couples TRBV7-8 to TRBJ2-1; the D is unclear. V lost 0 bases and J lost 0, with 6 bases in between. The CDR3 consists of 15 residues. The germline CDR1 and CDR2 sequences are SGHVS and FQNEAQ. In DNA form, the CDR3 reads TGTGCCAGCAGCTTAGCCCCGGGCTCCTACAATGAGCAGTTCTTC. It specifies CASSLAPGSYNEQFF.

The chain has TRBV18 and TRBJ2-3, with D possibly matching TRBD2 (6 bases). Trimming cost V 0 bases and J 0 bases, with 10 bases left between them. CDR3 length: 16 residues. Germline values: CDR1 KGHSH, CDR2 LQKENI. The CDR3 DNA reads as TGTGCCAGCTCACCACCCGGGGGTCTTAGCACAGATACGCAGTATTTT. Protein product: CASSPPGGLSTDTQYF.

The chain joins TRBV5-1 to TRBJ2-2; TRBD1 aligns across 8 bases. Germline CDR1 reads SGHRS; CDR2 reads YFSETQ. Germline trimming cut 6 bases from V and 3 bases from J; bases unmatched to any gene: 1. This CDR3 is 13 amino acids long. CDR3 loop: CASTQGDTGELFF. The CDR3 DNA reads TGCGCCAGCACACAGGGGGACACCGGGGAGCTGTTTTTT. Based on the CDR3 plus reference TRBV5-1 and TRBJ2-2, the full variable domain is KAGVTQTPRYLIKTRGQQVTLSCSPISGHRSVSWYQQTPGQGLQFLFEYFSETQRNKGNFPGRFSGRQFSNSRSEMNVSTLELGDSALYLCASTQGDTGELFFGEGSRLTVL.

This chain joins TRBV3-1 (or the pseudogene TRBV3-2) and TRBJ1-3, with 9 bases matching TRBD1. Unmatched junction bases numbered 8, after V lost 4 bases and J lost 4 bases. Looked up from germline, CDR1 is LGHDT and CDR2 is YNNKEL (reference sequence). This CDR3 spans 16 amino acids. The CDR3 protein is CASSPDYRGPGNTIYF. In nucleotides, the CDR3 is TGTGCCAGCAGCCCGGACTACAGGGGGCCAGGAAACACCATATATTTT.

The chain employs TRBV2 and TRBJ1-1; the match to TRBD1 covers 7 bases. From germline, CDR1 is SNHLY and CDR2 FYNNEI. The CDR3 runs 14 residues. The V and J ends lost 6 bases and 2 bases, in that order; junction bases with no gene match: 6. Written as DNA, the CDR3 is TGTGCCAGCAGAGTGGACAGGATTAACACTGAAGCTTTCTTT. Encoded protein: CASRVDRINTEAFF.

This clone was picked up a small number of times. This chain uses TRBV4-3 with TRBJ1-5; D is uncertain. V was cut by 3 bases and J by 0 bases, with 6 bases left in between. The CDR3 contains 14 residues. The germline CDR1 and CDR2 sequences are LGHNA and YSLEER. The CDR3 nucleotides are TGCGCCAGCAGCCAGACATCTAGCAATCAGCCCCAGCATTTT. Amino acids: CASSQTSSNQPQHF.

This clone has only a few counts. The chain combines TRBV5-1 with TRBJ1-2, with 10 bases matching TRBD1. The CDR3 extends over 19 amino acids. CDR1 and CDR2 (germline): SGHRS, YFSETQ. The J segment lost 0 bases and the V segment lost 0 bases, leaving 11 bases of the junction unmatched. CDR3 bases: TGCGCCAGCAGCTTGGACAGACAGGGGGCCTTGTCCCCTAACTATGGCTACACCTTC. Amino acids: CASSLDRQGALSPNYGYTF.